Listed below are T cell receptor beta chains from one sample, sequenced in a study of blood T cell repertoires in COVID-19. Assay: immunoSEQ multiplex PCR; the TCRdb copy retains only in-frame clones and omits some. The repertoire includes fewer than 250,000 clones, 85% to 95% of them detected once, and 0.83% sits in the top ten. Input material: peripheral blood. These receptors were taken from a man aged 25-40 years with COVID-19, enrolled during active disease. CDR3s include the opening cysteine and the closing phenylalanine or tryptophan. A D gene is named only where the DNA matches it firmly.

v_call,d_call,j_call,cdr3_aa
TRBV14,.,TRBJ1-2,CASSQDREGLQGYTF
TRBV2,.,TRBJ1-5,CAGKGDFNQPQHF
TRBV27,.,TRBJ2-7,CASSPQGTGNSYEQYF
TRBV2,TRBD1,TRBJ1-3,CASNPGQGFHTIYF
TRBV19,.,TRBJ1-2,CASSSLTDVLFYGYTF
TRBV5-1,.,TRBJ2-7,CASSSSRDSSYEQYF
TRBV18,.,TRBJ1-2,CASSPLDLGGVNGYTF
TRBV3-1/TRBV3-2,TRBD1,TRBJ2-2,CASSRRQGGSTGELFF
TRBV6-5,TRBD2,TRBJ2-1,CASGQAGGRNEQFF
TRBV7-3,TRBD2,TRBJ2-3,CASSQLAGDADTQYF
TRBV3-1/TRBV3-2,TRBD1,TRBJ1-1,CASSQDLLAGQRAEAFF
TRBV19,TRBD1,TRBJ2-5,CARVGTVRRGLKETQYF
TRBV4-1,.,TRBJ2-7,CASSQVNSYEQYF
TRBV9,.,TRBJ2-2,CASSLSTANTGELFF
TRBV5-5,.,TRBJ1-5,CASSLEQGRNQPQHF
TRBV2,.,TRBJ1-4,CASTRREGIEKLFF
TRBV6-6,.,TRBJ2-7,CASSYRTGGQEQYF
TRBV2,.,TRBJ1-5,CASSEGLTKNQPQHF
TRBV5-1,TRBD1,TRBJ1-6,CASSVQGAHNSPLHF
TRBV30,.,TRBJ1-1,CAWSVQKTEAFF
TRBV12-3/TRBV12-4,.,TRBJ1-1,CASSLKGGTEAFF
TRBV27,.,TRBJ1-4,CASSLLGAEEKLFF
TRBV7-9,.,TRBJ2-1,CASSLVVRGSNEQFF
TRBV5-4,.,TRBJ1-5,CASSLDGRRDQPQHF
TRBV23-1,TRBD1,TRBJ2-1,CAIVKGRQGEFF
TRBV6-5,TRBD1,TRBJ1-3,CASSYTTGEGNTIYF
TRBV6-5,.,TRBJ1-3,CASSYQGGKGNTIYF
TRBV10-2,TRBD1,TRBJ1-4,CASAPGTGLVQCEKLFF
TRBV6-5,TRBD1,TRBJ2-5,CASSPSGTAEETQYF
TRBV9,.,TRBJ1-3,CASSVGRGSTQLSGNTIYF
TRBV11-2,TRBD1,TRBJ1-3,CASSSLRDRRNTIYF
TRBV28,.,TRBJ1-1,CASSFLGLGGTEAFF
TRBV19,.,TRBJ2-5,CASAGYQETQYF
TRBV6-1,TRBD1,TRBJ2-1,CASSEGTGAAYEQFF
TRBV28,.,TRBJ1-5,CASSPTWLGGSQPQHF
TRBV11-3,TRBD1,TRBJ2-5,CASSLDGRTYRGIQQETQYF
TRBV3-1/TRBV3-2,.,TRBJ1-6,CASSRRQNSPLHF
TRBV3-1/TRBV3-2,TRBD2,TRBJ2-3,CASSAASGGFTDTQYF
TRBV11-2,TRBD1,TRBJ1-2,CASSPESTGLSRGYTF
TRBV29-1,TRBD2,TRBJ2-7,CSVALAGGSPLLAGEQYF
TRBV19,.,TRBJ1-6,CASSIYSLFYNSPLHF
TRBV6-5,.,TRBJ1-2,CASSYTGVHYGYTF
TRBV11-3,.,TRBJ2-7,CASSLYTGSSYEQYF
TRBV24-1,TRBD1,TRBJ2-4,CATSDLDRGQVKNIQYF
TRBV6-5,TRBD1,TRBJ1-4,CASSQGRGREEKLFF
TRBV6-5,.,TRBJ2-5,CASRTRGYQETQYF
TRBV10-3,TRBD1,TRBJ2-2,CAMGTGGGTGELFF
TRBV5-5,.,TRBJ1-5,CASSRTVDSNQPQHF
TRBV6-5,.,TRBJ2-5,CASSYNRGETQYF
TRBV10-3,TRBD2,TRBJ2-1,CATGLAGSTYNEQFF
TRBV6-2/TRBV6-3,.,TRBJ2-1,CASSLHSVGGGLYNEQFF
TRBV5-1,TRBD2,TRBJ2-1,CASSSGLAGGPWAYNEQFF
TRBV5-1,.,TRBJ1-3,CASSLVANSGNTIYF
TRBV2,.,TRBJ1-6,CASSEEVDHSPLHF
TRBV5-5,.,TRBJ2-2,CASSRQARDTGELFF
TRBV7-9,TRBD1,TRBJ2-2,CASSQRQGFTGELFF
TRBV12-5,TRBD1,TRBJ1-4,CASGPGQGWEKLFF